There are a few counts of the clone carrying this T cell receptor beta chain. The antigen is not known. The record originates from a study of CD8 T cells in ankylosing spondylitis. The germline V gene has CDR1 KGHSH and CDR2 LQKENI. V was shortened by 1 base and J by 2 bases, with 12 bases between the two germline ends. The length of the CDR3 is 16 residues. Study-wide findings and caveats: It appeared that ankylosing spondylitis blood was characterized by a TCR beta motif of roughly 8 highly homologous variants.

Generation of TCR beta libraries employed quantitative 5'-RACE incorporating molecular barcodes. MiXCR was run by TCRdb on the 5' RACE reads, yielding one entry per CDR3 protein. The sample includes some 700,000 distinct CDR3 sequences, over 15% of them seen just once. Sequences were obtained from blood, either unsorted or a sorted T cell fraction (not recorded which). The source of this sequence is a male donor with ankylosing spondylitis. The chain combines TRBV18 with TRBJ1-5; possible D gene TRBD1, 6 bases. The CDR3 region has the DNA TGTGCCAGCTCACCACAGAGGGGGGGGCGCAATCAGCCCCAGCATTTT. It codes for CASSPQRGGRNQPQHF.